This T cell receptor (beta chain) was found in a study of T-cell reconstitution after alpha-beta-depleted transplantation in children. Whole-study results and caveats: By one year post-transplant, T-cell counts and diversity largely arose from T cells that were newly produced. Expanded clones from the graft, numbering several hundred, reportedly supplied alpha-beta T cells about two months after transplant. Surviving recipient T cells and intrathymic progenitors accounted for some patients' high TCRbeta diversity at day 60.

Only a few counts were recorded for this clonotype. Antigen: not known. Unique molecular identifiers were built into the TCRbeta library. From the PCR reads, TCRdb called clonotypes with MiXCR, one entry per CDR3 protein. The data contain more than 85,000 distinct CDR3 sequences, about 6.8% of them seen just once; the ten biggest clones take up about a sixth. This CDR3 is 13 amino acids long. The ends were cut back, 7 bases at V and 5 bases at J, with 11 bases in the middle. Germline V gives CDR1 SGHAT, CDR2 FQNNGV. The sequence came from a boy aged 2 to 9 with acute lymphoblastic leukemia, due to receive a stem cell transplant. The chain is built from TRBV11-2 and TRBJ2-2; TRBD1 might be the D (6 bases). The sequencing here drew on PBMCs, taken before TCRalphabeta/CD19-depleted stem cell transplant. The CDR3 reads CASTFTGTGELFF. DNA for the CDR3: TGTGCCAGCACCTTTACAGGGACCGGGGAGCTGTTTTTT.